The 25 T cell receptor beta chains given below trace back to one sample, sequenced in a study of T cells in localized non-small cell lung cancer. The repertoire was sequenced with immunoSEQ multiplex PCR; TCRdb's copy has only in-frame clones and lacks some. This repertoire shows 50,000 or so clones, about 83% found once; its top ten account for 20%. The material was peripheral blood, obtained before any cancer treatment. The receptors shown here come from a female donor older than 55 with stage II squamous cell lung carcinoma.

This chain joins TRBV7-8 and TRBJ2-7; 8 bases agree with TRBD1. Germline CDR1 and CDR2: SGHVS and FQNEAQ. The ends lost 5 bases at V and 6 bases at J; junction bases unmatched: 9. There are 14 residues in the CDR3. The DNA of the CDR3 is TGTGCCAGCAGCCCGTGGGACAGGACCGGCGAGCAGTACTTC. Amino acid sequence: CASSPWDRTGEQYF.

The chain carries TRBV6-5 and TRBJ1-5; possibly TRBD1 for D (5 bases). Germline assignment: CDR1 MNHEY and CDR2 SVGAGI. V was shortened by 2 bases and J by 4 bases, with 9 bases between the two germline ends. The CDR3 is made up of 14 amino acids. The CDR3 sequence: CASSYGDGNQPQHF. As DNA, the CDR3 is TGTGCCAGCAGTTACGGGGACGGGAATCAGCCCCAGCATTTT.

The chain employs TRBV7-3 and TRBJ2-3; D might be TRBD2 (6 bases). CDR3 length equals 15 residues. CDR1 and CDR2 (germline): SGHTA, FQGTGA. V dropped 2 bases and J dropped 2 bases, with 11 bases sitting between them. The CDR3 DNA is TGTGCCAGCAGCTTAGGGGCGGGGTACACAGATACGCAGTATTTT. Translation: CASSLGAGYTDTQYF.

The chain uses TRBV6-5 and TRBJ2-7; possible D gene TRBD1, 5 bases. This CDR3 is built from 15 residues. Germline V gene sequence: CDR1 MNHEY, CDR2 SVGAGI. The germline V and J ends were trimmed by 0 bases and 1 base, with 10 bases remaining between them. The CDR3 reads CASSYSWTTSYEQYF. The CDR3 bases are TGTGCCAGCAGTTACTCTTGGACAACTTCCTACGAGCAGTACTTC.

The chain couples TRBV4-3 to TRBJ1-4; D possibly corresponds to TRBD1 (5 bases). This CDR3 spans 14 amino acids. V was cut by 3 bases and J by 7 bases, with 12 bases left in between. Germline lookup yields CDR1 LGHNA and CDR2 YSLEER. CDR3 bases: TGCGCCAGCAGCCAGGGGACCGAAGTTGAAAAACTGTTTTTT. Its protein is CASSQGTEVEKLFF.

The chain joins TRBV5-1 to TRBJ2-3, with TRBD2 as a possible D gene (7 bases). The CDR3 loop spans 18 amino acids. Trimming shortened V by 0 bases and J by 7 bases, and 24 bases separated the two germline ends. Germline-derived CDR1 and CDR2 are SGHRS and YFSETQ. CDR3 bases: TGCGCCAGCAGCTTGGATCTTATCGGGGGGCAGCAGGGGCATACGCAGTATTTT. Amino acids: CASSLDLIGGQQGHTQYF.

This clone was observed a single time. The chain recombines TRBV4-3 with TRBJ1-2; no firm D call. V gave up 1 base and J gave up 4 bases, with 13 bases separating them. The CDR3 sequence is 15 residues long. The germline V gene encodes CDR1 LGHNA and CDR2 YSLEER. CDR3 in DNA: TGCGCCAGCAGCCAAGTAAACTCGGGTCTCTATGGCTACACCTTC. Its translation is CASSQVNSGLYGYTF.

The CDR3 DNA sequence: TGCAGCGCGTTAGGGGGGTTGGTGAACACTGAAGCTTTCTTT. Translated: CSALGGLVNTEAFF. This rearrangement joins TRBV29-1 to TRBJ1-1, with a possible D match to TRBD1 (6 bases). V was cut by 7 bases and J by 0 bases, with 15 bases left in between. Germline V gives CDR1 SQVTM, CDR2 ANQGSEA. The CDR3 loop spans 14 amino acids.

This clone was detected once. CDR3 loop: CSVEAATSNYGYTF. The CDR3 DNA is TGCAGCGTTGAGGCCGCTACTTCTAACTATGGCTACACCTTC. J is TRBJ1-2 and V is TRBV29-1, with unresolved D. V lost 3 bases and J 0 bases, leaving 11 bases between the germline ends. Germline lookup yields CDR1 SQVTM and CDR2 ANQGSEA. The CDR3 is 14 residues long. The variable domain in full, with the rest retrieved from reference TRBV29-1 and TRBJ1-2, is SAVISQKPSRDICQRGTSLTIQCQVDSQVTMMFWYRQQPGQSLTLIATANQGSEATYESGFVIDKFPISRPNLTFSTLTVSNMSPEDSSIYLCSVEAATSNYGYTFGSGTRLTVV.

The J gene is TRBJ1-1, the V gene TRBV11-1; no clear D. Trimming removed 0 bases from V and 7 bases from J, with 9 bases in between. Germline assignment: CDR1 SGHAT and CDR2 FQDESV (reference sequence). The CDR3 has 13 amino acids. The CDR3, as DNA: TGTGCCAGCAGCTTAGCACGGCACCTTGAAGCTTTCTTT. It is translated as CASSLARHLEAFF. The variable domain in full, completed from reference TRBV11-1 and TRBJ1-1, reads EAEVAQSPRYKITEKSQAVAFWCDPISGHATLYWYRQILGQGPELLVQFQDESVVDDSQLPKDRFSAERLKGVDSTLKIQPAELGDSAMYLCASSLARHLEAFFGQGTRLTVV.

The rearrangement uses TRBV4-3 and TRBJ2-3, with 11 nucleotides matching TRBD2. Losses at the gene ends were 6 bases for V and 2 bases for J; bases not matched to a gene: 4. The CDR3 consists of 15 residues. The germline V gene has CDR1 LGHNA and CDR2 YSLEER. CDR3 sequence (DNA): TGCGCCAGCAGACTAGCGGGGGTAACCACAGATACGCAGTATTTT. Translated: CASRLAGVTTDTQYF.

This sequence joins TRBV6-1 and TRBJ1-6; tentatively, D is TRBD1 (5 bases). The CDR3 totals 14 residues. V dropped 6 bases and J dropped 9 bases, with 15 bases sitting between them. Germline CDR1 is MNHNS and CDR2 is SASEGT. The CDR3 sequence: CASRSTRGTSPLHF. The CDR3 nucleotides are TGTGCCAGCAGATCCACAAGGGGAACTTCACCCCTCCACTTT.

The J gene is TRBJ2-6, the V gene TRBV5-1; D not resolved. V was pared by 0 bases and J by 4 bases, with 5 bases between. The CDR3 loop spans 14 amino acids. Germline CDR1 reads SGHRS; CDR2 reads YFSETQ. This CDR3 reads CASSLDVGANVLTF. CDR3 DNA: TGCGCCAGCAGCTTGGACGTGGGGGCCAACGTCCTGACTTTC.

This rearrangement joins TRBV4-1 to TRBJ2-7, with TRBD1 matching over 9 bases. Germline loops: CDR1 MGHRA, CDR2 YSYEKL. CDR3 size: 16 residues. Germline trimming cut 4 bases from V and 2 bases from J; bases unmatched to any gene: 9. The CDR3 protein is CASSPTGQGLTYEQYF. In nucleotides, the CDR3 is TGCGCCAGCAGCCCTACGGGACAGGGCTTAACCTACGAGCAGTACTTC.

The chain couples TRBV6-5 to TRBJ1-2, with 7 bases matching TRBD1. The CDR3 has 13 amino acids. V gave up 8 bases and J gave up 6 bases; unmatched junction bases: 9. Germline assignment: CDR1 MNHEY and CDR2 SVGAGI. The CDR3 DNA is TGTGCCAGCGCTCACAGGGGAGAGAATGGCTACACCTTC. It encodes CASAHRGENGYTF.

This chain links TRBV19 with TRBJ2-7, with D possibly matching TRBD1 (6 bases). Trimming pared 3 bases from V and 4 bases from J, leaving 13 bases between. Germline loops: CDR1 LNHDA, CDR2 SQIVND (reference sequence). The CDR3 is 14 residues long. The CDR3 loop reads CASSMRDTIYEQYF. DNA for the CDR3: TGTGCCAGTAGTATGAGGGACACGATTTACGAGCAGTACTTC. Complete variable domain (other parts from reference TRBV19 and TRBJ2-7): DGGITQSPKYLFRKEGQNVTLSCEQNLNHDAMYWYRQDPGQGLRLIYYSQIVNDFQKGDIAEGYSVSREKKESFPLTVTSAQKNPTAFYLCASSMRDTIYEQYFGPGTRLTVT.

The genes are TRBV5-4 and TRBJ1-4, with D hard to call. Trimming took 1 base from V and 5 from J, leaving 9 bases between them. The germline V gene encodes CDR1 SGHNT and CDR2 YYREEE (reference sequence). The CDR3 consists of 14 residues. The CDR3 loop is CASSLYLVNEKLFF. The CDR3 bases are TGTGCCAGCAGCTTGTACTTAGTAAATGAAAAACTGTTTTTT.

This chain joins TRBV5-1 and TRBJ1-5; D perhaps matches TRBD1 (5 bases). V was pared by 4 bases and J by 1 base, with 12 bases between. The germline CDR1 and CDR2 sequences are SGHRS and YFSETQ. The CDR3 runs to 15 residues. Here the CDR3 DNA reads TGCGCCAGCAGCCCGTCAGGGACGAGCAATCAGCCCCAGCATTTT. Encoded protein: CASSPSGTSNQPQHF.

The V gene is TRBV18, the J gene TRBJ1-4; the D is unclear. Germline V gene sequence: CDR1 KGHSH, CDR2 LQKENI. The CDR3 contains 14 residues. The V gene lost 6 bases and the J gene lost 0 bases, with 8 bases spanning the gap. The CDR3 region is CASSYGSTNEKLFF. CDR3 in DNA: TGTGCCAGCTCTTACGGATCAACTAATGAAAAACTGTTTTTT.

The chain combines TRBV12-5 with TRBJ2-6; TRBD1 matches 9 bases. V lost 0 bases to trimming and J lost 4 bases; unmatched junction nucleotides: 7. Germline V gene data show CDR1 as LGHNT and CDR2 as FRNRAP. CDR3 size: 18 residues. CDR3 loop: CASGLVPGQGTGANVLTF. The CDR3 coding sequence is TGTGCTAGTGGTTTGGTACCCGGACAGGGGACCGGGGCCAACGTCCTGACTTTC. Based on the CDR3 plus reference TRBV12-5 and TRBJ2-6, the full variable domain is DARVTQTPRHKVTEMGQEVTMRCQPILGHNTVFWYRQTMMQGLELLAYFRNRAPLDDSGMPKDRFSAEMPDATLATLKIQPSEPRDSAVYFCASGLVPGQGTGANVLTFGAGSRLTVL.

J is TRBJ1-2 and V is TRBV7-2, with D unresolved. CDR3 length: 13 residues. From germline, CDR1 is SGHTA and CDR2 FQGNSA. The V gene lost 1 base and the J gene lost 1 base, with 4 bases spanning the gap. The CDR3 loop is CASSLEHNYGYTF. For the CDR3, the DNA is TGTGCCAGCAGCTTAGAGCATAACTATGGCTACACCTTC.

J is TRBJ2-3 and V is TRBV23-1; D is possibly TRBD1 (6 bases). Being an ORF, TRBV23-1 has a function that is uncertain. The germline V and J ends were trimmed by 4 bases and 6 bases, with 11 bases remaining between them. This CDR3 spans 13 amino acids. The CDR3 sequence is CASSPGQLDTQYF. DNA of the CDR3: TGCGCCAGCAGTCCCGGACAGCTGGATACGCAGTATTTT.

The count of this clone is one. The rearrangement links TRBV4-3 to TRBJ1-6; tentative D call: TRBD1 (6 bases). Germline assignment: CDR1 LGHNA and CDR2 YSLEER. CDR3 length: 17 amino acids. V gave up 0 bases and J gave up 3 bases, with 12 bases separating them. CDR3 protein: CASSQDRGLSYNSPLHF. CDR3 in DNA: TGCGCCAGCAGCCAAGACCGGGGGCTAAGCTATAATTCACCCCTCCACTTT.

The gene calls are TRBV27 and TRBJ2-2; D tentatively fits TRBD1 or TRBD2 (5 bases each). V lost 2 bases and J 7 bases, leaving 11 bases between the germline ends. The germline CDR1 and CDR2 sequences are MNHEY and SMNVEV (reference sequence). The CDR3 is made up of 14 amino acids. CDR3 sequence: CASSLIGAGGELFF. The DNA of the CDR3 is TGTGCCAGCAGTTTAATAGGGGCGGGCGGGGAGCTGTTTTTT.

For this clone: Other DNA sequences in this sample translate to the same CDR3. The chain links TRBV20-1 to TRBJ2-3; perhaps D is TRBD1 or TRBD2 (5 bases each). The CDR3 extends over 11 amino acids. Trimming stripped 5 bases from V and 5 bases from J, with 8 bases between. The germline V gene has CDR1 DFQATT and CDR2 SNEGSKA (reference sequence). CDR3 amino acids: CSAERGDTQYF. Written as DNA, the CDR3 is TGCAGTGCTGAGAGGGGAGATACGCAGTATTTT.